This is a list of T cell receptor beta chains from one sample in a study of OX40 agonist ivuxolimab in advanced cancers. Assay used: immunoSEQ multiplex PCR; TCRdb lists only in-frame clones, some missing. Counted here are about 62,000 clones, roughly 80% occurring once; the ten biggest clones make up roughly 5.8%. This specimen was CD4+ or CD8+ T cells sorted from blood, taken in a trial of the OX40 agonist ivuxolimab. These receptors all stem from an adult with an advanced solid tumor such as melanoma, head and neck, liver or kidney cancer. Both conserved end residues are part of each CDR3. D genes are given only for firm matches. Only part of the rows carry a size: once, few, many, or a class if the clone is expanded.

clone_size: NA; d_call: TRBD1; v_call: TRBV14; j_call: TRBJ2-6; cdr3_aa: CASSEDGTGGAGANVLTF; cdr3_nt: TGTGCCAGCAGCGAGGACGGGACAGGGGGCGCTGGGGCCAACGTCCTGACTTTC
clone_size: NA; d_call: TRBD1; v_call: TRBV25-1; j_call: TRBJ1-6; cdr3_aa: CASSERTGSSYNSPLHF; cdr3_nt: TGTGCCAGCAGTGAGAGGACAGGGAGCTCCTATAATTCACCCCTCCACTTT
clone_size: NA; d_call: NA; v_call: TRBV28; j_call: TRBJ1-2; cdr3_aa: CASSLGHRYGYTF; cdr3_nt: TGTGCCAGCAGTCTAGGACACCGGTATGGCTACACCTTC
clone_size: NA; d_call: TRBD1; v_call: TRBV4-1; j_call: TRBJ2-1; cdr3_aa: CASSLPPGQGSEQFF; cdr3_nt: TGCGCCAGCAGCCTTCCCCCGGGACAGGGGTCCGAGCAGTTCTTC
clone_size: few; d_call: NA; v_call: TRBV7-2; j_call: TRBJ2-7; cdr3_aa: CASSLAPGVKGDEQYF; cdr3_nt: TGTGCCAGCAGCTTGGCCCCGGGAGTCAAGGGCGACGAGCAGTACTTC
clone_size: NA; d_call: NA; v_call: TRBV6-4; j_call: TRBJ2-3; cdr3_aa: CASSPGTSTDTQYF; cdr3_nt: TGTGCCAGCAGCCCCGGGACTAGCACAGATACGCAGTATTTT
clone_size: NA; d_call: TRBD2; v_call: TRBV19; j_call: TRBJ2-4; cdr3_aa: CASSFPAGGPVDIQYF; cdr3_nt: TGTGCCAGTAGCTTTCCGGCGGGGGGCCCGGTCGACATTCAGTACTTC
clone_size: NA; d_call: TRBD1; v_call: TRBV9; j_call: TRBJ1-2; cdr3_aa: CASSGGPGTGGSSYTF; cdr3_nt: TGTGCCAGCAGCGGAGGACCCGGGACAGGGGGCTCGAGCTACACCTTC
clone_size: NA; d_call: NA; v_call: TRBV18; j_call: TRBJ2-5; cdr3_aa: CASSPTAAVHPRTQYF; cdr3_nt: TGTGCCAGCTCACCAACGGCAGCGGTCCACCCAAGAACCCAGTACTTC
clone_size: NA; d_call: NA; v_call: TRBV6-4; j_call: TRBJ2-4; cdr3_aa: CASSPHPGENIQYF; cdr3_nt: TGTGCCAGCAGTCCCCATCCAGGAGAAAACATTCAGTACTTC
clone_size: NA; d_call: NA; v_call: TRBV5-1; j_call: TRBJ1-1; cdr3_aa: CASSLPGQHEAFF; cdr3_nt: TGCGCCAGCAGCTTGCCTGGACAGCATGAAGCTTTCTTT
clone_size: few; d_call: TRBD1; v_call: TRBV7-2; j_call: TRBJ2-5; cdr3_aa: CASSPGTGPSETQYF; cdr3_nt: TGTGCCAGCAGCCCCGGGACAGGGCCTTCGGAGACCCAGTACTTC
clone_size: NA; d_call: NA; v_call: TRBV19; j_call: TRBJ1-2; cdr3_aa: CASSMDGGSDYGYTF; cdr3_nt: TGTGCCAGTAGTATGGACGGCGGATCGGACTATGGCTACACCTTC
clone_size: NA; d_call: TRBD1; v_call: TRBV6-1; j_call: TRBJ2-7; cdr3_aa: CASGGQVDYEQYF; cdr3_nt: TGTGCCAGCGGAGGACAGGTCGACTACGAGCAGTACTTC
clone_size: NA; d_call: NA; v_call: TRBV5-1; j_call: TRBJ1-6; cdr3_aa: CASSAGQLIANSPLHF; cdr3_nt: TGCGCCAGCAGCGCCGGACAGCTAATCGCTAATTCACCCCTCCACTTT
clone_size: NA; d_call: NA; v_call: TRBV30; j_call: TRBJ1-2; cdr3_aa: CAWDFGRRGGYTF; cdr3_nt: TGTGCCTGGGACTTCGGTAGGAGGGGTGGCTACACCTTC
clone_size: NA; d_call: NA; v_call: TRBV28; j_call: TRBJ2-1; cdr3_aa: CASSYGLNNNEQFF; cdr3_nt: TGTGCCAGCAGTTACGGACTAAACAACAATGAGCAGTTCTTC
clone_size: NA; d_call: TRBD1; v_call: TRBV5-8; j_call: TRBJ2-3; cdr3_aa: CASSFGQGSTDTQYF; cdr3_nt: TGTGCCAGCAGCTTCGGACAGGGAAGCACAGATACGCAGTATTTT
clone_size: NA; d_call: TRBD1; v_call: TRBV20-1; j_call: TRBJ1-2; cdr3_aa: CSAVQGRGYTF; cdr3_nt: TGCAGTGCAGTACAGGGGCGCGGCTACACCTTC
clone_size: NA; d_call: NA; v_call: TRBV28; j_call: TRBJ2-1; cdr3_aa: CASSNDEQFF; cdr3_nt: TGTGCCAGCAGTAACGATGAGCAGTTCTTC
clone_size: NA; d_call: TRBD2; v_call: TRBV6-1; j_call: TRBJ2-1; cdr3_aa: CASSLTSGRPNEQFF; cdr3_nt: TGTGCCAGCAGTCTCACTAGCGGGAGGCCCAATGAGCAGTTCTTC
clone_size: NA; d_call: NA; v_call: TRBV7-2; j_call: TRBJ1-1; cdr3_aa: CASSLEGGTEAFF; cdr3_nt: TGTGCCAGCAGCTTGGAAGGGGGGACTGAAGCTTTCTTT
clone_size: few; d_call: NA; v_call: TRBV9; j_call: TRBJ2-3; cdr3_aa: CASSAPTSSTDTQYF; cdr3_nt: TGTGCCAGCAGCGCCCCAACTTCTAGCACAGATACGCAGTATTTT
clone_size: NA; d_call: TRBD2; v_call: TRBV6-6; j_call: TRBJ2-3; cdr3_aa: CASSSPGGGGTDTQYF; cdr3_nt: TGTGCCAGCAGTTCCCCCGGGGGAGGGGGCACAGATACGCAGTATTTT
clone_size: few; d_call: NA; v_call: TRBV5-1; j_call: TRBJ1-2; cdr3_aa: CASQTAPSSVYGYTF; cdr3_nt: TGCGCCAGCCAGACAGCCCCAAGCTCGGTCTATGGCTACACCTTC
clone_size: NA; d_call: TRBD2; v_call: TRBV7-9; j_call: TRBJ2-1; cdr3_aa: CASSTRGGTQDNEQFF; cdr3_nt: TGTGCCAGCAGCACTCGGGGGGGGACGCAGGACAATGAGCAGTTCTTC
clone_size: NA; d_call: NA; v_call: TRBV5-4; j_call: TRBJ1-4; cdr3_aa: CASSPFGSGGRITDELFF; cdr3_nt: TGTGCCAGCAGCCCATTCGGAAGCGGTGGAAGGATTACGGATGAACTGTTTTTT
clone_size: medium-sized; d_call: TRBD2; v_call: TRBV19; j_call: TRBJ2-7; cdr3_aa: CASSSGTTSLREQYF; cdr3_nt: TGTGCCAGTAGTTCCGGGACTACATCCTTACGCGAGCAGTACTTC
clone_size: once; d_call: NA; v_call: TRBV20-1; j_call: TRBJ2-7; cdr3_aa: CSAGLLYEQYF; cdr3_nt: TGCAGTGCGGGCCTTCTCTACGAGCAGTACTTC
clone_size: NA; d_call: TRBD1; v_call: TRBV4-1; j_call: TRBJ1-5; cdr3_aa: CASSHARGGQPQHF; cdr3_nt: TGCGCCAGCAGCCACGCCAGGGGGGGTCAGCCCCAGCATTTT
clone_size: NA; d_call: NA; v_call: TRBV28; j_call: TRBJ2-1; cdr3_aa: CASRFRQRYNEQFF; cdr3_nt: TGTGCCAGCCGCTTTAGACAGAGATACAATGAGCAGTTCTTC
clone_size: NA; d_call: TRBD2; v_call: TRBV9; j_call: TRBJ2-4; cdr3_aa: CASSVGGGGAKNIQYF; cdr3_nt: TGTGCCAGCAGCGTAGGCGGGGGAGGGGCCAAAAACATTCAGTACTTC
clone_size: NA; d_call: NA; v_call: TRBV28; j_call: TRBJ1-1; cdr3_aa: CASSLRLGRGTEAFF; cdr3_nt: TGTGCCAGCAGTCTCCGACTGGGGAGAGGGACTGAAGCTTTCTTT
clone_size: NA; d_call: NA; v_call: TRBV28; j_call: TRBJ2-4; cdr3_aa: CASSLAYPRTAAAKNIQYF; cdr3_nt: TGTGCCAGCAGTTTAGCCTATCCCAGGACCGCCGCAGCCAAAAACATTCAGTACTTC
clone_size: NA; d_call: TRBD1; v_call: TRBV23-1; j_call: TRBJ1-5; cdr3_aa: CASSPPRTGGLRQPQHF; cdr3_nt: TGCGCCAGCAGTCCTCCCAGGACAGGGGGGCTTAGGCAGCCCCAGCATTTT
clone_size: NA; d_call: NA; v_call: TRBV11-2; j_call: TRBJ1-4; cdr3_aa: CASSLDGRTTANEKLFF; cdr3_nt: TGTGCCAGCAGCTTAGATGGTAGGACGACGGCGAACGAAAAACTGTTTTTT
clone_size: NA; d_call: TRBD1; v_call: TRBV2; j_call: TRBJ1-2; cdr3_aa: CASSEQGTYGYTF; cdr3_nt: TGTGCCAGCAGCGAACAGGGGACCTATGGCTACACCTTC
clone_size: NA; d_call: NA; v_call: TRBV7-9; j_call: TRBJ1-6; cdr3_aa: CASRPGPDNSPLHF; cdr3_nt: TGTGCCAGCAGACCAGGACCGGATAATTCACCCCTCCACTTT
clone_size: few; d_call: NA; v_call: TRBV9; j_call: TRBJ1-4; cdr3_aa: CASSGRVIQGVNEKLFF; cdr3_nt: TGTGCCAGCAGCGGCCGAGTGATACAGGGCGTTAATGAAAAACTGTTTTTT
clone_size: once; d_call: NA; v_call: TRBV2; j_call: TRBJ2-6; cdr3_aa: CASSVFASGANVLTF; cdr3_nt: TGTGCCAGCAGTGTCTTCGCGTCTGGGGCCAACGTCCTGACTTTC
clone_size: NA; d_call: TRBD2; v_call: TRBV6-1; j_call: TRBJ2-3; cdr3_aa: CASKISGGDTQYF; cdr3_nt: TGTGCCAGCAAAATTAGCGGGGGAGATACGCAGTATTTT
clone_size: few; d_call: NA; v_call: TRBV18; j_call: TRBJ2-7; cdr3_aa: CASSSPYEQYF; cdr3_nt: TGTGCCAGCTCATCGCCATACGAGCAGTACTTC
clone_size: NA; d_call: NA; v_call: TRBV7-2; j_call: TRBJ1-1; cdr3_aa: CASSLSSTEAFF; cdr3_nt: TGTGCCAGCAGCCTTTCGTCCACTGAAGCTTTCTTT
clone_size: few; d_call: NA; v_call: TRBV15; j_call: TRBJ2-7; cdr3_aa: CATSRDGGNAYEQYF; cdr3_nt: TGTGCCACCAGCAGAGATGGGGGTAACGCCTACGAGCAGTACTTC
clone_size: NA; d_call: NA; v_call: TRBV10-3; j_call: TRBJ2-1; cdr3_aa: CAISESVGYNEQFF; cdr3_nt: TGTGCCATCAGTGAGTCGGTCGGCTACAATGAGCAGTTCTTC
clone_size: NA; d_call: NA; v_call: TRBV27; j_call: TRBJ2-2; cdr3_aa: CASSLSGARLRNGELFF; cdr3_nt: TGTGCCAGCAGTTTATCGGGAGCCAGGCTTAGAAACGGGGAGCTGTTTTTT
clone_size: few; d_call: TRBD1; v_call: TRBV10-2; j_call: TRBJ2-2; cdr3_aa: CASSPAGGETGELFF; cdr3_nt: TGCGCCAGCAGTCCGGCAGGGGGCGAAACCGGGGAGCTGTTTTTT
clone_size: NA; d_call: NA; v_call: TRBV6-4; j_call: TRBJ2-2; cdr3_aa: CASSDRDTGELFF; cdr3_nt: TGTGCCAGCAGTGACAGGGACACCGGGGAGCTGTTTTTT
clone_size: once; d_call: NA; v_call: TRBV23-1; j_call: TRBJ2-7; cdr3_aa: CASSRQFYEQYF; cdr3_nt: TGCGCCAGCAGTAGACAGTTCTACGAGCAGTACTTC
clone_size: NA; d_call: NA; v_call: TRBV9; j_call: TRBJ2-1; cdr3_aa: CASSVAPGPYNEQFF; cdr3_nt: TGTGCCAGCAGCGTAGCTCCGGGACCCTACAATGAGCAGTTCTTC
clone_size: NA; d_call: TRBD2; v_call: TRBV4-3; j_call: TRBJ2-1; cdr3_aa: CASSQDRLTSGSRLFF; cdr3_nt: TGCGCCAGCAGCCAAGATCGGTTGACTAGCGGGAGTCGTCTGTTCTTC
clone_size: NA; d_call: NA; v_call: TRBV27; j_call: TRBJ1-5; cdr3_aa: CASSLTVYSNQPQHF; cdr3_nt: TGTGCCAGCAGTCTGACGGTCTATAGCAATCAGCCCCAGCATTTT
clone_size: NA; d_call: NA; v_call: TRBV19; j_call: TRBJ2-1; cdr3_aa: CASSMWITGYNEQFF; cdr3_nt: TGTGCCAGTAGTATGTGGATAACGGGCTACAATGAGCAGTTCTTC
clone_size: NA; d_call: TRBD2; v_call: TRBV5-1; j_call: TRBJ2-7; cdr3_aa: CASGEGYEQYF; cdr3_nt: TGCGCCAGCGGGGAGGGTTACGAGCAGTACTTC
clone_size: NA; d_call: NA; v_call: TRBV19; j_call: TRBJ1-3; cdr3_aa: CASRATAPSGNTIYF; cdr3_nt: TGTGCCAGTAGGGCAACGGCGCCTTCTGGAAACACCATATATTTT